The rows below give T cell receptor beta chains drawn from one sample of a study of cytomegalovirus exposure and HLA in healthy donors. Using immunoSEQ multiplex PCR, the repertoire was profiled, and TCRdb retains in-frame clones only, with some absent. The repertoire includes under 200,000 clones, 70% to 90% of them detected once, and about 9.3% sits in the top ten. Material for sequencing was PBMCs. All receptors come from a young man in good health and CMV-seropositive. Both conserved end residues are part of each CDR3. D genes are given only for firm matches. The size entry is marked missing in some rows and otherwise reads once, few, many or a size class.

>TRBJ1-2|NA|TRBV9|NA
CASSVRGFGFGYTF
TGTGCCAGCAGCGTACGGGGTTTTGGCTTTGGCTACACCTTC
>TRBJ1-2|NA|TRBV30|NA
CAWSFPGNYGYTF
TGTGCCTGGAGTTTTCCAGGGAACTATGGCTACACCTTC
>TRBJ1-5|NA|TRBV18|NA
CASSPREADGNQPQHF
TGTGCCAGCTCACCACGAGAAGCGGACGGGAATCAGCCCCAGCATTTT
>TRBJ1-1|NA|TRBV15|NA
CATSRDLGGLNTEAFF
TGTGCCACCAGCAGAGATCTTGGGGGCTTAAACACTGAAGCTTTCTTT
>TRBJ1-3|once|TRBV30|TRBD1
CAWSGDRVGGNTIYF
TGTGCCTGGAGTGGGGACAGGGTTGGTGGAAACACCATATATTTT
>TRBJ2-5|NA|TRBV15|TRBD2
CATSRRGSETQYF
TGTGCCACCAGCAGGCGGGGGTCAGAGACCCAGTACTTC
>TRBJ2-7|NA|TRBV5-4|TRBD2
CASSLAGGGYEQYF
TGTGCCAGCAGCTTGGCGGGGGGGGGCTACGAGCAGTACTTC
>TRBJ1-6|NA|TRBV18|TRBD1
CASSPYRRQGDSPLHF
TGTGCCAGCTCACCCTATCGTCGACAGGGGGACTCACCCCTCCACTTT
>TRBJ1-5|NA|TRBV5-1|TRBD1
CASSPDDRAYQPQHF
TGCGCCAGCAGCCCCGATGACAGGGCTTATCAGCCCCAGCATTTT
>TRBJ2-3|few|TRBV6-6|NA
CASSQSSNTDTQYF
TGTGCCAGCAGTCAGTCCTCAAACACAGATACGCAGTATTTT
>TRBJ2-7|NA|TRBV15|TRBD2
CATSRDLEGGYEQYF
TGTGCCACCAGCAGAGATTTGGAGGGAGGGTACGAGCAGTACTTC
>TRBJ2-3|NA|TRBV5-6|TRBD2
CASSLVASGGLLLTDTQYF
TGTGCCAGCAGCTTGGTCGCTAGCGGGGGGCTGCTTCTCACAGATACGCAGTATTTT
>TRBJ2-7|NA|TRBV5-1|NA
CASSLIGGSAYEQYF
TGCGCCAGCAGCTTGATAGGGGGTAGCGCCTACGAGCAGTACTTC
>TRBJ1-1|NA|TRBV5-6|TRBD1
CASRRQGMNTEAFF
TGTGCCAGCCGCAGACAGGGGATGAACACTGAAGCTTTCTTT
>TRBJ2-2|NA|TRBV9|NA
CASSVAGGGELFF
TGTGCCAGCAGCGTAGCGGGTGGAGGGGAGCTGTTTTTT
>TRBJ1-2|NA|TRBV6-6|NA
CASSYSRVNYGYTF
TGTGCCAGCAGTTACTCGAGAGTTAACTATGGCTACACCTTC
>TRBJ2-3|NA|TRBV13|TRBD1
CASSFYRGTDTQYF
TGTGCCAGCAGCTTCTACAGGGGGACAGATACGCAGTATTTT
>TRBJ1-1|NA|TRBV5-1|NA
CASSLEGELGAFF
TGCGCCAGCAGCCTAGAGGGGGAGCTAGGAGCTTTCTTT
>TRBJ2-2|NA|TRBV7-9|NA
CASSLDGTGELFF
TGTGCCAGCAGCTTAGACGGGACCGGGGAGCTGTTTTTT
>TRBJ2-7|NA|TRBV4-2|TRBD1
CASSQAPGTGDSEQYF
TGTGCCAGCAGCCAAGCCCCCGGGACAGGGGATTCCGAGCAGTACTTC
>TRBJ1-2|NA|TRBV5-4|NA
CASSPKTTEGLYGYTF
TGTGCCAGCAGCCCCAAAACTACGGAAGGCCTCTATGGCTACACCTTC
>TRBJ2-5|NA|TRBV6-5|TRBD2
CASSYSGGAGRETQYF
TGTGCCAGCAGTTACTCCGGGGGGGCGGGGCGGGAGACCCAGTACTTC
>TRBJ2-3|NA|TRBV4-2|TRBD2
CASSLEDGGADTQYF
TGTGCCAGCAGCCTTGAAGATGGGGGGGCAGATACGCAGTATTTT
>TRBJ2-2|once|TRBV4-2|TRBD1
CASSHGGQGNTGELFF
TGTGCCAGCAGCCATGGCGGACAGGGGAACACCGGGGAGCTGTTTTTT
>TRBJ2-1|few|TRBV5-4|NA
CASSLSLADNEQFF
TGTGCCAGCAGCTTGAGTCTAGCTGACAATGAGCAGTTCTTC
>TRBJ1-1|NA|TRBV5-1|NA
CASSFLRETEAFF
TGCGCCAGCAGCTTCCTCAGGGAAACTGAAGCTTTCTTT
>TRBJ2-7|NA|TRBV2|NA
CASNQDFPREQYF
TGTGCCAGCAATCAGGACTTCCCCCGGGAGCAGTACTTC
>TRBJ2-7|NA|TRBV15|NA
CATSTIRGEQYF
TGTGCCACCAGCACCATCAGGGGCGAGCAGTACTTC
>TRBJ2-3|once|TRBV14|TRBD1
CASSRPRGPGQGTDTQYF
TGTGCCAGCAGCCGTCCCCGGGGACCGGGACAGGGGACAGATACGCAGTATTTT
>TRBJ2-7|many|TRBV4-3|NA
CASSQTRGSYEQYF
TGCGCCAGCAGCCAGACTAGAGGTTCATACGAGCAGTACTTC
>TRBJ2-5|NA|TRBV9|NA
CASSFGNQETQYF
TGTGCCAGCAGCTTCGGTAACCAAGAGACCCAGTACTTC
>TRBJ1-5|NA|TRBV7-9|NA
CASTNHQVKSNQPQHF
TGTGCCAGCACTAACCATCAGGTCAAGAGCAATCAGCCCCAGCATTTT
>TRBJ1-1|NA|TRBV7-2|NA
CASSPRGQRLGEAFF
TGTGCCAGCAGCCCTAGAGGACAGAGGCTGGGTGAAGCTTTCTTT
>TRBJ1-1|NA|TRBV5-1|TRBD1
CASSSLTGKNTEAFF
TGCGCCAGCAGCTCCCTGACAGGGAAGAACACTGAAGCTTTCTTT
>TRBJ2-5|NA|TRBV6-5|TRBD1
CASSYSFAAGGETQYF
TGTGCCAGCAGTTACTCCTTCGCCGCAGGGGGTGAGACCCAGTACTTC
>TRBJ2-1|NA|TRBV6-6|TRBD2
CASTQAGSSYNEQFF
TGTGCCAGCACCCAAGCGGGAAGCTCCTACAATGAGCAGTTCTTC
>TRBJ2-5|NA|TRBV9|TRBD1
CASSETGGRETQYF
TGTGCCAGCAGCGAAACAGGGGGACGCGAGACCCAGTACTTC
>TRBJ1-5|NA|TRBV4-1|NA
CASSRTDSRSNQPQHF
TGCGCCAGCAGCCGAACGGACAGTCGTAGCAATCAGCCCCAGCATTTT
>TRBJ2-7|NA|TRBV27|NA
CASRHQGKVHEQYF
TGTGCCAGCAGGCACCAGGGAAAGGTCCACGAGCAGTACTTC
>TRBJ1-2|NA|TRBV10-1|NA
CASSDWGDGYGYTF
TGCGCCAGCAGTGATTGGGGCGATGGGTATGGCTACACCTTC
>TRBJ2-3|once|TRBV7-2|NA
CASSLGPGEADTQYF
TGTGCCAGCAGCTTGGGTCCCGGAGAAGCAGATACGCAGTATTTT
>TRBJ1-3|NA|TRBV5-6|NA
CASSLLQGSGNTIYF
TGTGCCAGCAGCTTGCTTCAGGGGTCGGGAAACACCATATATTTT
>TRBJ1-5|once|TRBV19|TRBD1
CATTGQGVRPQHF
TGTGCCACGACGGGACAGGGGGTGCGGCCCCAGCATTTT
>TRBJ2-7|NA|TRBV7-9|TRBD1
CASSLGDRGYVNEQYF
TGTGCCAGCAGCTTAGGGGACAGGGGATATGTCAACGAGCAGTACTTC
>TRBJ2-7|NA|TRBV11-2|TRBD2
CASSLPQLAGVSYEQYF
TGTGCCAGCAGCTTACCTCAACTAGCGGGGGTCTCCTACGAGCAGTACTTC
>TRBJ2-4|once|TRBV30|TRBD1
CATGQGVGNIQYF
TGTGCCACCGGACAGGGGGTCGGGAACATTCAGTACTTC
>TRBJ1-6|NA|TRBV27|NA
CASSLEGAYNSPLHF
TGTGCCAGCAGTCTGGAGGGAGCCTATAATTCACCCCTCCACTTT
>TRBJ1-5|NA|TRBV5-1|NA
CASSLAGGAGNQPQHF
TGCGCCAGCAGCTTGGCCGGTGGGGCTGGCAATCAGCCCCAGCATTTT
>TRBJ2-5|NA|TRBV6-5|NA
CASSPEWGGRETQYF
TGTGCCAGCAGTCCAGAGTGGGGGGGCCGGGAGACCCAGTACTTC
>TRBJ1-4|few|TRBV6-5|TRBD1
CASSYSQGEEKLFF
TGTGCCAGCAGTTACTCCCAGGGGGAGGAAAAACTGTTTTTT
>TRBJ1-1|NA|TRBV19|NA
CASSLTANGGTEAFF
TGTGCCAGTAGTCTAACGGCCAATGGAGGGACTGAAGCTTTCTTT
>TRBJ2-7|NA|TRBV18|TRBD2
CASSPIPGRGDYEQYF
TGTGCCAGCTCACCCATCCCGGGGCGGGGGGACTACGAGCAGTACTTC
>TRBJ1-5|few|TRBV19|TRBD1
CATLPQGAGSNQPQHF
TGTGCCACCCTACCCCAGGGGGCGGGCAGCAATCAGCCCCAGCATTTT